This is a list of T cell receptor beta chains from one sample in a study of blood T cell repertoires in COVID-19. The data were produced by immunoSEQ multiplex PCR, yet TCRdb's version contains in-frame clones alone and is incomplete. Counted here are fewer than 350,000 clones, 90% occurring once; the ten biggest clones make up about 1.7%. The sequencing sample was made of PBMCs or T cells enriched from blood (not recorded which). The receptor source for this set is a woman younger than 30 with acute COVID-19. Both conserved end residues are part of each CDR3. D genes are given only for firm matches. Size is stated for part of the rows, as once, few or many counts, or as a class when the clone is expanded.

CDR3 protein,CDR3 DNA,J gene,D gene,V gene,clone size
CASSPRAGGGETQYF,TGTGCCAGCAGTCCTAGAGCGGGAGGGGGGGAGACCCAGTACTTC,TRBJ2-5,TRBD2,TRBV2,NA
CASSLRGRGTDTQYF,TGTGCCAGCAGCTTGCGGGGGCGAGGCACAGATACGCAGTATTTT,TRBJ2-3,NA,TRBV7-9,NA
CSVQRYLASDHEFSYNEQFF,TGCAGCGTTCAAAGGTACTTGGCTAGCGACCATGAGTTCTCCTACAATGAGCAGTTCTTC,TRBJ2-1,NA,TRBV29-1,NA
CASSPQGAYEQYF,TGTGCCAGCAGTCCTCAGGGGGCGTACGAGCAGTACTTC,TRBJ2-7,TRBD1,TRBV12-3/TRBV12-4,once
CASSATGGRARRDTQYF,TGTGCCAGCAGTGCCACCGGTGGGAGGGCCCGAAGAGATACGCAGTATTTT,TRBJ2-3,TRBD2,TRBV6-1,NA
CASSESLYEQFF,TGCGCCAGCAGTGAGTCCCTCTATGAGCAGTTCTTC,TRBJ2-1,NA,TRBV10-1,once
CSATTGTSVNEQFF,TGCAGCGCCACAACCGGGACTAGCGTCAATGAGCAGTTCTTC,TRBJ2-1,TRBD2,TRBV29-1,once
CASSQQTGGGYGYTF,TGCGCCAGCAGCCAGCAGACAGGGGGGGGGTATGGCTACACCTTC,TRBJ1-2,TRBD1,TRBV4-1,NA
CASTDGGSTYEQYF,TGTGCCAGCACCGACGGGGGGAGCACCTACGAGCAGTACTTC,TRBJ2-7,TRBD2,TRBV5-8,NA
CASSIPLGQGGKLFF,TGTGCCAGTAGTATACCCCTAGGACAGGGGGGAAAACTGTTTTTT,TRBJ1-4,TRBD1,TRBV19,NA
CASSFGSGSYEQYF,TGTGCCAGCAGCTTCGGTAGCGGGAGCTACGAGCAGTACTTC,TRBJ2-7,TRBD2,TRBV7-2,NA
CASSVGQGDEQFF,TGTGCCAGCAGCGTTGGTCAGGGCGATGAGCAGTTCTTC,TRBJ2-1,NA,TRBV9,few
CASSYRGTPGSGNTIYF,TGTGCCAGCAGTTACCGCGGGACTCCGGGGTCTGGAAACACCATATATTTT,TRBJ1-3,NA,TRBV6-2/TRBV6-3,NA
CASSNPSGVNYGYTF,TGTGCCAGCAGCAATCCATCGGGGGTGAACTATGGCTACACCTTC,TRBJ1-2,NA,TRBV6-5,NA
CASSIGGLAGGYEQYF,TGTGCCAGTAGTATAGGTGGGCTAGCGGGAGGCTACGAGCAGTACTTC,TRBJ2-7,TRBD2,TRBV19,NA
CASSSPGTGLNEQYF,TGTGCCAGCAGTTCCCCGGGGACAGGGTTAAACGAGCAGTACTTC,TRBJ2-7,TRBD1,TRBV28,NA
CASSSHLAGSSYNEQFF,TGTGCCAGCAGTTCCCACTTAGCGGGCAGCTCCTACAATGAGCAGTTCTTC,TRBJ2-1,TRBD2,TRBV7-9,NA
CASSPTTSGKYYNEQFF,TGTGCCAGCAGCCCGACGACTAGCGGGAAATATTACAATGAGCAGTTCTTC,TRBJ2-1,TRBD2,TRBV7-9,NA
CASTGPRQGSTEAFF,TGCGCCAGCACTGGTCCGAGACAGGGGAGCACTGAAGCTTTCTTT,TRBJ1-1,TRBD1,TRBV10-2,NA
CASSPQSPTGNTEAFF,TGTGCCAGCTCACCCCAATCCCCAACGGGGAACACTGAAGCTTTCTTT,TRBJ1-1,NA,TRBV18,NA
CASSLRKTGSYEQYF,TGTGCCAGCAGCCTGAGAAAGACAGGTTCCTACGAGCAGTACTTC,TRBJ2-7,NA,TRBV3-1/TRBV3-2,NA
CASSKEQGAYEQYF,TGCGCCAGCAGCAAAGAACAGGGGGCCTACGAGCAGTACTTC,TRBJ2-7,TRBD1,TRBV4-1,once